The 21 T cell receptor beta chains below all came from one sample that was sequenced in a study of cytomegalovirus exposure and HLA in healthy donors. In the PCR, 60 Vbeta and 13 Jbeta primers were used. Method: immunoSEQ multiplex PCR; TCRdb's copy keeps in-frame clones and lacks some. The sample yields over 70,000 clones, about 80% seen once. Material: PBMCs. The receptors were sampled from a male donor in good health and CMV-seronegative.

Only one count was recorded for this clone. The chain links TRBV7-2 to TRBJ2-2, with 7 bases identical to TRBD1. CDR3 size: 14 residues. V trimming: 5 bases; J trimming: 6 bases; junction bases outside the gene matches: 6. Germline V gene data show CDR1 as SGHTA and CDR2 as FQGNSA. The CDR3 spells CASSIDRAAGELFF. The CDR3 DNA reads TGTGCCAGCAGCATCGACAGGGCGGCCGGGGAGCTGTTTTTT. Supplemented by reference TRBV7-2 and TRBJ2-2, the full variable domain reads GAGVSQSPSNKVTEKGKDVELRCDPISGHTALYWYRQSLGQGLEFLIYFQGNSAPDKSGLPSDRFSAERTGGSVSTLTIQRTQQEDSAVYLCASSIDRAAGELFFGEGSRLTVL.

This rearrangement joins TRBV9 to TRBJ1-2; 7 positions match TRBD1. Trimming cost V 3 bases and J 2 bases; bases outside gene matches: 7. Germline lookup yields CDR1 SGDLS and CDR2 YYNGEE. This CDR3 has 15 amino acids. Written as DNA, the CDR3 is TGTGCCAGCAGCGCCCAGGGGGGACCGAACTATGGCTACACCTTC. Residues: CASSAQGGPNYGYTF.

The genes are TRBV5-1 and TRBJ2-5; 10 nucleotides agree with TRBD2. The CDR3 contains 15 residues. The germline V gene has CDR1 SGHRS and CDR2 YFSETQ. Germline trimming cut 0 bases from V and 1 base from J; bases unmatched to any gene: 0. The CDR3 region is CASSLGLAGQETQYF. In DNA, the CDR3 is TGCGCCAGCAGCTTGGGACTAGCGGGCCAAGAGACCCAGTACTTC.

The V gene is TRBV2, the J gene TRBJ2-5; D uncertain. The J call may not be correct, given that the DNA end is closer to TRBJ2-7. This CDR3 is 10 amino acids long. Germline loops: CDR1 SNHLY, CDR2 FYNNEI. CDR3 coding DNA: TGTGCCAGCGGTGTCTTCGAGCAGTACTTC. Protein: CASGVFEQYF.

The chain carries TRBV29-1 and TRBJ1-2; 8 bases map to TRBD1. Germline V gene data show CDR1 as SQVTM and CDR2 as ANQGSEA. The V gene end was trimmed by 4 bases and the J gene end by 2 bases; junction bases not matched to a gene: 6. The CDR3 length is 14 residues. CDR3 sequence: CSVGGQAANYGYTF. The CDR3 DNA reads TGCAGCGTTGGGGGACAGGCCGCAAACTATGGCTACACCTTC.

This clone was observed once. CDR3 in amino acids: CASTTASSGEWSDTQYF. DNA for the CDR3: TGTGCCAGCACCACCGCCTCTAGCGGGGAATGGTCAGATACGCAGTATTTT. This sequence joins TRBV2 and TRBJ2-3; 9 bases are shared with TRBD2. The CDR3 runs to 17 residues. Germline-derived CDR1 and CDR2 are SNHLY and FYNNEI. V dropped 7 bases and J dropped 4; count of bases not matched to a gene: 15.

This clone was recorded a few times. The rearrangement uses TRBV5-5 and TRBJ1-2; D uncertain. The CDR3 has 13 amino acids. Germline-derived CDR1 and CDR2 are SGHKS and YYEKEE (reference sequence). V gave up 2 bases and J gave up 3 bases, with 8 bases separating them. The CDR3 coding sequence is TGTGCCAGCAGCTTTAGTCCCGACTATGGCTACACCTTC. Translated: CASSFSPDYGYTF.

This clone was observed once. The CDR3 here is CASRGLAGVPVDEQFF. CDR3 bases: TGCGCCAGCAGGGGACTAGCGGGAGTCCCAGTGGATGAGCAGTTCTTC. The chain has TRBV5-1 and TRBJ2-1; 14 bases align to TRBD2. Germline assignment: CDR1 SGHRS and CDR2 YFSETQ. V trimming: 5 bases; J trimming: 8 bases; junction bases outside the gene matches: 9. The CDR3 contains 16 residues.

The rearrangement links TRBV18 to TRBJ2-1; 8 bases are a match to TRBD2. This CDR3 has 16 amino acids. Germline-derived CDR1 and CDR2 are KGHSH and LQKENI. The ends lost 2 bases at V and 0 bases at J; junction bases unmatched: 3. The CDR3 sequence is CASSPRLANSYNEQFF. Written as DNA, the CDR3 is TGTGCCAGCTCACCAAGACTAGCGAACTCCTACAATGAGCAGTTCTTC.

This rearrangement joins TRBV5-1 to TRBJ1-4; no clear D. CDR3 length: 16 amino acids. V lost 4 bases, J lost 0 bases, and 13 bases lay in between. Germline values: CDR1 SGHRS, CDR2 YFSETQ. The CDR3 is CASSPSVETTNEKLFF. CDR3 DNA: TGCGCCAGCAGCCCTTCGGTGGAGACAACTAATGAAAAACTGTTTTTT.

V usage is TRBV7-2 and J usage is TRBJ1-2; D is unclear. This CDR3 region has 14 residues. V lost 1 base and J lost 7, with 13 bases in between. CDR1 SGHTA and CDR2 FQGNSA come from the germline V gene. The CDR3 is CASSLVRSPGGYTF. Written as DNA, the CDR3 is TGTGCCAGCAGCTTAGTGCGGTCCCCTGGTGGCTACACCTTC.

V usage is TRBV2 and J usage is TRBJ2-5; no definite D call. The CDR3 spans 11 residues. CDR1 is SNHLY and CDR2 is FYNNEI in the germline V gene. Trimming stripped 5 bases from V and 1 base from J, with 2 bases between. The CDR3: CASSRQETQYF. The CDR3 DNA reads as TGTGCCAGCAGTCGCCAAGAGACCCAGTACTTC.

J is TRBJ1-6 and V is TRBV30; unclear D gene. V was clipped by 0 bases and J by 7 bases, with 16 bases between them. This CDR3 contains 16 residues. CDR1 GTSNPN and CDR2 SVGIG come from the germline V gene (reference sequence). The CDR3: CAWSVRGRVGNSPLHF. In DNA, the CDR3 is TGTGCCTGGAGTGTACGAGGGAGGGTCGGGAATTCACCCCTCCACTTT.

J is TRBJ1-2 and V is TRBV28; TRBD1 aligns across 9 bases. This CDR3 has 15 residues. Germline assignment: CDR1 MDHEN and CDR2 SYDVKM. V dropped 5 bases and J dropped 5; count of bases not matched to a gene: 9. The CDR3 sequence is CASSAPDRGGYGYTF. CDR3 nucleotides: TGTGCCAGCAGTGCGCCGGACAGGGGAGGATATGGCTACACCTTC.

This clone has just a few counts. The gene calls are TRBV28 and TRBJ1-1; a possible D gene is TRBD1 (5 bases). Germline CDR1 reads MDHEN; CDR2 reads SYDVKM. There are 16 residues in the CDR3. The ends were cut back, 4 bases at V and 4 bases at J, with 19 bases in the middle. CDR3 sequence reads: CASSSLHGGLITEAFF. Written as DNA, the CDR3 is TGTGCCAGCAGTTCCCTTCACGGGGGACTGATCACTGAAGCTTTCTTT. Based on the CDR3 plus reference TRBV28 and TRBJ1-1, the full variable domain is DVKVTQSSRYLVKRTGEKVFLECVQDMDHENMFWYRQDPGLGLRLIYFSYDVKMKEKGDIPEGYSVSREKKERFSLILESASTNQTSMYLCASSSLHGGLITEAFFGQGTRLTVV.

The chain is built from TRBV13 and TRBJ1-2, with 8 bases fitting TRBD1. V shed 5 bases, J shed 2 bases, and the junction held 4 bases outside the gene matches. The length of the CDR3 is 14 residues. Per the germline V gene, CDR1 is PRHDT and CDR2 is FYEKMQ (reference sequence). In nucleotides, the CDR3 is TGTGCCAGCAGCCTCGGACAGGGAAACTATGGCTACACCTTC. Amino acids: CASSLGQGNYGYTF.

CDR3 sequence: CAISEEKINQPQHF. As DNA, the CDR3 is TGTGCCATCAGTGAGGAGAAAATCAATCAGCCCCAGCATTTT. The chain carries TRBV10-3 and TRBJ1-5; D unclear. The CDR3 totals 14 residues. V gave up 2 bases and J gave up 3 bases, with 8 bases separating them. The germline gives CDR1 ENHRY, CDR2 SYGVKD.

This chain's CDR3 is CASSRERGYTYEQYF. CDR3 DNA sequence: TGTGCCAGCAGCCGTGAGCGGGGCTACACCTACGAGCAGTACTTC. This chain uses TRBV6-5 with TRBJ2-7, with 7 positions matching TRBD2. Germline V CDR1 and CDR2: MNHEY, SVGAGI. V shed 6 bases and J 2 bases; nucleotides not matched to a gene: 10. CDR3 length: 15 amino acids.

CDR3 in DNA: TGTGCCAGCAGTCCTGGGGGGGGCGGATACGAGCAGTACTTC. This gives the protein CASSPGGGGYEQYF. The rearrangement joins TRBV6-1 to TRBJ2-7, with D perhaps TRBD2 (7 bases). V shed 5 bases and J shed 4 bases, with 15 bases lying between them. This CDR3 comprises 14 residues. Germline V CDR1 and CDR2: MNHNS, SASEGT.

This clone was seen a few times. This chain connects TRBV27 to TRBJ2-7; 8 bases agree with TRBD1. The junction had 4 bases not matched to a gene; V was cut back by 6 bases and J by 3 bases. This CDR3 contains 13 residues. CDR1 MNHEY and CDR2 SMNVEV come from the germline V gene (reference sequence). CDR3 sequence (DNA): TGTGCCAGCAGCCCGGGACAGGACTACGAGCAGTACTTC. Its protein product is CASSPGQDYEQYF.

Points on this clone: The sample has other DNA sequences that encode this CDR3 too. The chain couples TRBV2 to TRBJ2-1; no reliable D call. This CDR3 comprises 14 residues. Trimming removed 7 bases from V and 5 bases from J, with 15 bases in between. CDR1 is SNHLY, CDR2 FYNNEI, per germline. The DNA of the CDR3 is TGTGCCAGCAAGGAATTAGCCTCTCACAATGAGCAGTTCTTC. It is translated as CASKELASHNEQFF.